This TCR beta chain was captured by sequencing in a study of T cell repertoires in cytomegalovirus infection. Background on the study: Matching HLA type and CMV infection were both indicated by public TCR beta signatures.

Study findings and constraints: Accumulated public TCR beta family frequency recognized individuals carrying CMV together with the relevant HLA. The ex vivo response showed dominance by HLA-C-restricted CMV-specific TCR beta clonotypes.

The CDR3 loop spans 13 amino acids. Germline CDR1 reads SGHTA; CDR2 reads FQGNSA. V gave up 1 base and J gave up 5 bases, with 6 bases separating them. TCRdb re-called the reads with MiXCR, one entry per CDR3 protein. Here the sample spans a few hundred thousand distinct CDR3 sequences, about an eighth being singletons. This clonotype was observed at least ten times. Antigen specificity is unknown. The receptor's source is a human donor in good health (CMV status not recorded). Some clones in this sample may be carry-over from other donors' samples. This chain links TRBV7-2 with TRBJ2-1; D gene ambiguous. Specimen: PBMCs. CDR3 nucleotides: TGTGCCAGCAGCTTAGAGCCCAACAATGAGCAGTTCTTC. It specifies CASSLEPNNEQFF.